This entry features one T cell receptor beta chain sequence. Its antigen is still unknown. Other nucleotide sequences from this sample produce the same CDR3. This entry belongs to a study of shared clonotypes between healthy human individuals. Every one of the donors was a Caucasian adult that lived in Nashville, Tennessee. The CDR3 has 12 residues. Germline V CDR1 and CDR2: MNHEY, SVGAGI. V dropped 2 bases and J dropped 6 bases, with 4 bases sitting between them. Sequencing used immunoSEQ multiplex PCR; TCRdb keeps in-frame clones, though not all of them. This sample yields approximately 1.4 million clones, of which approximately 98% are seen a single time; about 0.4% belongs to the top ten. Overall study results and limits: Naive CD4 clonotypes were shared across a few donors at about 5.3%. Few donors limited the genetic and exposure-history diversity represented. Generally, naive subsets (rather than memory subsets) showed larger estimated richness.

Sequencing was carried out using naive CD4+ T cells sorted from blood. Subset given: CD45RA+ positively selected. The chain has TRBV6-5 and TRBJ2-2, with unresolved D. This receptor was obtained from a man in his thirties or forties in good health. The CDR3 loop reads CASSYLAGELFF. In nucleotides, the CDR3 is TGTGCCAGCAGTTACCTGGCCGGGGAGCTGTTTTTT.